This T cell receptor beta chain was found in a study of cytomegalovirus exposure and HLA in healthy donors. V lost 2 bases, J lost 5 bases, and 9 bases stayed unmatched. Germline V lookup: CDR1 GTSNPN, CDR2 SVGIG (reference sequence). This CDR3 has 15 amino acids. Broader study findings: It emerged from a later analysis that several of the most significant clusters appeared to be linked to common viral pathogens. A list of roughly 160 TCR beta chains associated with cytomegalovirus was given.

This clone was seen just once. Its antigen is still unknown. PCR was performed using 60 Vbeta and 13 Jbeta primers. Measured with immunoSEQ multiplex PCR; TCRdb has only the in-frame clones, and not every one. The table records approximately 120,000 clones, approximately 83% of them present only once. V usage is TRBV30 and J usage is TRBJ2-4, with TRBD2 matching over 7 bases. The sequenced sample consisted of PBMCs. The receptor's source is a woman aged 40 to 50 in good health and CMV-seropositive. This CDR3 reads CAWSWGGEFENIQYF. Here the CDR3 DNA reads TGTGCCTGGAGTTGGGGGGGAGAGTTCGAAAACATTCAGTACTTC.